This T cell receptor (beta chain) was captured by sequencing in a study of CD8+ T cells in alopecia areata listed by TCRdb under 2018. For the wider study: The treated patients, all with moderate-to-severe alopecia areata, were enrolled in an open-label pilot trial of oral tofacitinib given at 5 to 10 mg twice daily. For the treated patients, the SALT score, which quantifies what percentage of scalp surface area is affected, served as the measure of disease severity. Patients on tofacitinib were biopsied at baseline and after 4 and 24 weeks of treatment, and several of the patients also had a later scalp biopsy. immunoSEQ multiplex PCR using 35 Vbeta forward primers and 13 Jbeta reverse primers was used to amplify TCRbeta CDR3 regions. RNA came from the PAXgene miRNA kit for fixed scalp, the miRNeasy kit for PBMCs, and the RNeasy kit for mouse skin. Scalp clonality was compared across normal scalp (n=4), patchy alopecia areata scalp (n=8), and alopecia totalis/universalis scalp (n=8). To study T cell clonal expansion in alopecia areata, the researchers applied high-throughput TCRbeta sequencing to both the C3H/HeJ mouse model and human patients. Tofacitinib was given for 6 to 18 months, followed by 6 months of follow-up off drug to assess delayed response and recurrence. On the human side, TCRbeta sequencing was run on scalp tissue and on sorted CD4+ and CD8+ peripheral blood T cells from healthy controls and from alopecia areata patients with either patchy or totalis/universalis disease.

The library was obtained by the immunoSEQ multiplex PCR assay. To provide template for TCR sequencing, every sample had RNA extracted and reverse transcribed into cDNA. SuperScript III was used for first-strand cDNA synthesis, primed with a 2:1 mix of oligo-dT and random hexamers. A synthetic immune receptor repertoire was used to measure amplification bias, and any remaining bias was corrected computationally. The study's own analysis went as follows. After raw reads were preprocessed to remove errors, the CDR3 was defined following IMGT conventions as running from the conserved cysteine to phenylalanine. Clonality was computed as 1 minus the Shannon entropy, with the entropy normalized by log2 of the number of productive unique TCRs. Whether each scalp clone was CD4 or CD8 was inferred by checking scalp TCRbeta sequences against the CD4 and CD8 repertoires from sorted blood. The immuneACCESS repertoire file appears here via TCRdb, limited to in-frame rearrangements. These files lack a portion of the clones; in checked studies, under half of the deficit traces to unresolved V genes, and the cause of the others is not known. That table furnishes V, J and clone size, whereas the DNA furnished D and trimming. The sample table lists 70,000 or so clones, 25% to 35% of them with a count of one. The ten largest clones take up more than 12% of the sample.

Interpreted using the paper, the time point label stands for: about 4 weeks on oral tofacitinib. Reading the label with the study, this specimen's treatment or condition is: oral pan-JAK inhibitor, 5-10 mg twice daily. Lesional scalp punch biopsies and peripheral blood were collected from alopecia areata patients. PBMCs were separated by density centrifugation and stained for CD3, CD4 and CD8, after which CD4+ and CD8+ T cells were sorted on a FACSAria. V is cut back by 4 bases and J by 7 bases, with 4 bases in the junction unmatched. The CDR3 sequence holds 13 residues, the cysteine and phenylalanine included. Of all the DNA, just the CDR3 is kept, 39 bases in frame from base 1. Based on the germline V gene (reference sequence), the CDR1 and CDR2 sequences are GTSNPN and SVGIG. The sample holds a few counts of this clone. Its antigen is still unknown. No per-base quality is available; no much larger clone lies one base away.

Beyond this particular receptor, the publication reports: Shared TCR sequences between patients were less evident than in mice, which may be partly attributable to HLA diversity in the patient population. During tofacitinib treatment, many expanded lesional clones stuck around in both scalp and blood, and this persistence may partly explain why relapse happens after treatment is stopped. Compared with normal scalp, lesional scalp, particularly in alopecia totalis/universalis, had higher clonality and more expanded CD8+ clones, which suggests antigenic drive. Resident alphabeta T cells in normal human skin are also sequenced, complicating scalp TCR repertoire analysis, unlike mouse skin dominated by gammadelta T cells. Tofacitinib significantly lowered scalp clonality and the number of expanded CD8+ clones among the top 100 scalp clones. The treated cohort was small, with a single nonresponder, so links between baseline CD8+ expansion and response need larger studies.

The chain employs TRBV30 and TRBJ2-7, and TRBD2 aligns with 13 junction nucleotides. The clonotype originates from a human donor with alopecia areata. The starting material was CD8+ T cells sorted from blood, obtained at week 4, from a patient treated with tofacitinib. The CDR3 in this case is CAWNGLAGDEQYF. The nucleotides are TGTGCCTGGAATGGACTAGCGGGGGATGAGCAGTACTTC.